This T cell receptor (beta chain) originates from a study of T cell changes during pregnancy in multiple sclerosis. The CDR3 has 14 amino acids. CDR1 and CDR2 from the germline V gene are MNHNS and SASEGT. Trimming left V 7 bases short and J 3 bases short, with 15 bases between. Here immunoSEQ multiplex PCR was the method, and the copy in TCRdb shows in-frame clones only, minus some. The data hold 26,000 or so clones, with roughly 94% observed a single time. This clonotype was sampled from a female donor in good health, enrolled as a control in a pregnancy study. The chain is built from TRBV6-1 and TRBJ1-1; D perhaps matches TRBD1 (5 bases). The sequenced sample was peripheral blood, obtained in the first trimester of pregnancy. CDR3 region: CASKEKGEDTEAFF. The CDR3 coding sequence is TGTGCCAGCAAAGAGAAAGGGGAAGACACTGAAGCTTTCTTT.